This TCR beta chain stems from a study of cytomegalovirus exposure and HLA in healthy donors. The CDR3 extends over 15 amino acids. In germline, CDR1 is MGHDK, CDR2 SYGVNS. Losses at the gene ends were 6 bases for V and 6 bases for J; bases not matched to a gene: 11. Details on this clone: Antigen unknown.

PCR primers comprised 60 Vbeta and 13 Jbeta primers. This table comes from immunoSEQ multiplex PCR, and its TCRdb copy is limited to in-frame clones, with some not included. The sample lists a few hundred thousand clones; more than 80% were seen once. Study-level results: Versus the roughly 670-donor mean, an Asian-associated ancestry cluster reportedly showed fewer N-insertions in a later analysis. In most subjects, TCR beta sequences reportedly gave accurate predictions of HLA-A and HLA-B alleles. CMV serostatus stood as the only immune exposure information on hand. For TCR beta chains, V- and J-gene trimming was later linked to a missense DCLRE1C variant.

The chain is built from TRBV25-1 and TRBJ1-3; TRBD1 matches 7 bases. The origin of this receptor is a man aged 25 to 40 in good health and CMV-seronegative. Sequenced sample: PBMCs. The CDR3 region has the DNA TGTGCCAGCAGCCGAAGACAGGGCCGACTAAACACCATATATTTT. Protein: CASSRRQGRLNTIYF.